This T cell receptor (beta chain) came from a study of spatial heterogeneity in lung cancer. Study-wide background: Unique TCR and UMI combinations averaged more than ten appearances each in raw reads.

Study conclusions and caveats: More often at tumor resection than at routine follow-up, ubiquitous expanded tumor TCRs were detected in the blood.

The germline V and J ends were trimmed by 7 bases and 6 bases, with 16 bases remaining between them. Germline V gene sequence: CDR1 MNHNY, CDR2 SVGAGI (reference sequence). CDR3 length: 15 amino acids. Specified time point: sample taken at primary tumor resection. The sequenced material consisted of unsorted whole RNA from tumor, nontumor lung or frozen PBMC. Untreated early-stage non-small cell lung cancer patients, 70 to 85 in total, were the donors. TCRdb recomputed calls from the 5' RACE reads with MiXCR, one row per CDR3 protein. The data hold roughly 80,000 distinct CDR3 sequences, with roughly 13% observed a single time. This clonotype has ten or more counts. The antigen remains unidentified.

The V gene is TRBV6-6, the J gene TRBJ1-6; D not certain. This sequence was found in a male donor with early-stage non-small cell lung cancer. The material sequenced was PBMCs, taken at surgery. CDR3 sequence: CASTLLEESNSPLHF. The DNA for the CDR3 is TGTGCCAGCACCTTACTAGAGGAGTCTAATTCACCCCTCCACTTT.